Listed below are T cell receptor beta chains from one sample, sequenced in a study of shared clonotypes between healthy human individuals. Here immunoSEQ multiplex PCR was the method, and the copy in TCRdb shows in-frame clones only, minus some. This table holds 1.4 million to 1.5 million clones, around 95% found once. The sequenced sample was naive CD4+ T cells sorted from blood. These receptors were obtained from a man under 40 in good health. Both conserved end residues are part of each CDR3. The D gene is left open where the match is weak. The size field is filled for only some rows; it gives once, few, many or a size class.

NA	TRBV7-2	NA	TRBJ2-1	TGTGCCAGCAGCTTCAGGTCTAGGGGGAGCTCCTACAATGAGCAGTTCTTC	CASSFRSRGSSYNEQFF
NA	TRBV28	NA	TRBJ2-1	TGTGCCAGCGGCAGGGGCCCCTACAATGAGCAGTTCTTC	CASGRGPYNEQFF
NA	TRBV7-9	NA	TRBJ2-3	TGTGCCAGCAGCTTAGCCACTCGGACCGACCCGTCGTTGACAGATACGCAGTATTTT	CASSLATRTDPSLTDTQYF
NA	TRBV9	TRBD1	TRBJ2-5	TGTGCCAGCAGCGCAACAGGGGGCGGTGAGACCCAGTACTTC	CASSATGGGETQYF
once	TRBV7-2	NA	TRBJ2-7	TGTGCCAGCAGCTTAAATCCTTCGCGGGAGCAGTACTTC	CASSLNPSREQYF
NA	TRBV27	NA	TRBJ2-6	TGTGCCAGCAGTCTTCAAGTCTCTGGGGCCAACGTCCTGACTTTC	CASSLQVSGANVLTF
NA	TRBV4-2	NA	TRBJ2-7	TGTGCCAGCAGCCAAGATATCCAGCCGGGGTACGAGCAGTACTTC	CASSQDIQPGYEQYF
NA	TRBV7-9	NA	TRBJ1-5	TGTGCCAGCAGCTTAGCGCCAGGGGATCAGCCCCAGCATTTT	CASSLAPGDQPQHF
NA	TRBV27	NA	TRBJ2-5	TGTGCCAGCAGGCCAACAGGACGGGGGACCCAGTACTTC	CASRPTGRGTQYF
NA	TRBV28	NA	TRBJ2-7	TGTGCCAGCAGTTTCCAACTAGCAACCGGGAAAATTGACTCCTACGAGCAGTACTTC	CASSFQLATGKIDSYEQYF
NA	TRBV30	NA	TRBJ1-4	TGTGCCTGGAGTGTTGGTGGGGGGAGCGAAAAACTGTTTTTT	CAWSVGGGSEKLFF
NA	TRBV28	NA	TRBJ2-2	TGTGCCAGCAGTCTTGGCGGAGAGAACACCGGGGAGCTGTTTTTT	CASSLGGENTGELFF
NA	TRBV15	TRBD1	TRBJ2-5	TGTGCCACCAGCAGAGCGGACAGGGGGATAGTAGAGACCCAGTACTTC	CATSRADRGIVETQYF
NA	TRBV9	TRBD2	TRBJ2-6	TGTGCCAGCAGCGTCAGTCCACTAGCGGGCCCATCTGGGGCCAACGTCCTGACTTTC	CASSVSPLAGPSGANVLTF
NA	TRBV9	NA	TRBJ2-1	TGTGCCAGCAGCCTCCGGATCCGAGGGGAAGACGAGCAGTTCTTC	CASSLRIRGEDEQFF
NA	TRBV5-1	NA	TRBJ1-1	TGCGCCAGCAGCCCCCGCCGGGAGATTTGGCTGGGGACTGAAGCTTTCTTT	CASSPRREIWLGTEAFF
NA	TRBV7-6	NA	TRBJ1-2	TGTGCCAGCAGCTTAGCGAGGGGTAATCGTAGAGGCTACACCTTC	CASSLARGNRRGYTF
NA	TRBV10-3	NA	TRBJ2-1	TGTGCCATCAGTGAGTCAGGTCGGCTGGATGAGCAGTTCTTC	CAISESGRLDEQFF
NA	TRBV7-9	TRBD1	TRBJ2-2	TGTGCCAGCAGCCCAAGGGACAGAGCGAACACCGGGGAGCTGTTTTTT	CASSPRDRANTGELFF
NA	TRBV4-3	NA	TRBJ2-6	TGCGCCAGCAGCCGACACCGCTCTGGGGCCAACGTCCTGACTTTC	CASSRHRSGANVLTF
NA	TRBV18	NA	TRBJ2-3	TGTGCCAGCTCACCGGGGGAGAATCAGTATTTT	CASSPGENQYF
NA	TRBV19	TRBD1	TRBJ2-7	TGTGCCAGTAGTATACCACGACAGGGTCGGTACGAGCAGTACTTC	CASSIPRQGRYEQYF
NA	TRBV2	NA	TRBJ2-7	TGTGCCAGCAGTGAACAGGTACAGAAGGCATACGAGCAGTACTTC	CASSEQVQKAYEQYF
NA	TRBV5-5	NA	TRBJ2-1	TGTGCCAGCAGCTCCCCTTATAATGAGCAGTTCTTC	CASSSPYNEQFF
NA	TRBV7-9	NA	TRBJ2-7	TGTGCCAGCAGCTTAGGGGAATACGGGCAGTACTTC	CASSLGEYGQYF
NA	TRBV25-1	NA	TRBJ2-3	TGTGCCAGCAGTCCCTGGGGGCGAGATACGCAGTATTTT	CASSPWGRDTQYF
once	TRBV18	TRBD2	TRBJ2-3	TGTGCCAGCTCACCACCGGGACTAGCGGGAGTCTGGGATACGCAGTATTTT	CASSPPGLAGVWDTQYF
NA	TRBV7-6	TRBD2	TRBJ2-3	TGTGCCAGCAGCTTAGGTTCTGGGACTATCACAGATACGCAGTATTTT	CASSLGSGTITDTQYF
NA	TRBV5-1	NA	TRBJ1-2	TGCGCCAGCAGCTGGGACGGGTCCGAGGTTGGCTACACCTTC	CASSWDGSEVGYTF
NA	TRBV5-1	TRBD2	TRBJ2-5	TGCGCCAGCAGCTTTGATAGCGGGAGGTACCAAGAGACCCAGTACTTC	CASSFDSGRYQETQYF
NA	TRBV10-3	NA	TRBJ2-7	TGTGCCATCAGTACAAGCTACGAGCAGTACTTC	CAISTSYEQYF
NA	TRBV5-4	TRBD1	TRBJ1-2	TGTGCCAGCAGGGGAACAGGGGACGGCTACACCTTC	CASRGTGDGYTF
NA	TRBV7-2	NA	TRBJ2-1	TGTGCCAGCAGCTTTCAGCTTACCTATGAGCAGTTCTTC	CASSFQLTYEQFF
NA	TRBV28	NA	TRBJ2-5	TGTGCCAGCAGTTTACGGGACCCAGGGACCCAGTACTTC	CASSLRDPGTQYF
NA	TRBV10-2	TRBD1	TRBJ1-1	TGCGCCAGCAGTTTAAACAGGGGAATAGGAGCTGAAGCTTTCTTT	CASSLNRGIGAEAFF
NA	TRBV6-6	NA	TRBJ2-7	TGTGCCAGCAAAGGGGATTTCTACGAGCAGTACTTC	CASKGDFYEQYF
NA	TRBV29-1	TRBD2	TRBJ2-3	TGCAGCGTTGGCTTCTGGCTAGCGGGAGAAACGCAGTATTTT	CSVGFWLAGETQYF
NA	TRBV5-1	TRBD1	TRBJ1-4	TGCGCCAGCAGCTTTAGAGGGACAGGAGGTTGGGGGGCAACTAATGAAAAACTGTTTTTT	CASSFRGTGGWGATNEKLFF
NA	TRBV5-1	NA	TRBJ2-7	TGCGCCAGCAGCTACCGACAGGACCAGTCGGAGCAGTACTTC	CASSYRQDQSEQYF
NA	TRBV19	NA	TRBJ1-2	TGTGCCAGTAGCCTTCTGCCGGGACTGGGGAACTATGGCTACACCTTC	CASSLLPGLGNYGYTF
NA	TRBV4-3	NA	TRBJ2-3	TGCGCCAGCAGCCTTAGGACAGAAAGCACAGATACGCAGTATTTT	CASSLRTESTDTQYF
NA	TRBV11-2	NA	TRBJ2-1	TGTGCCAGCAGCTTTCGTCGGCAGGTATACAATGAGCAGTTCTTC	CASSFRRQVYNEQFF
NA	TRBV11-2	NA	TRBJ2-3	TGTGCCAGCAGCTCTCCGCATAACACAGATACGCAGTATTTT	CASSSPHNTDTQYF
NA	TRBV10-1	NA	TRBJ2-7	TGCGCCAGCACCGTGTACTACGAGCAGTACTTC	CASTVYYEQYF
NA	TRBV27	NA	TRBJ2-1	TGTGCCAGCAGTTTAACAGGATTCTTCTACAATGAGCAGTTCTTC	CASSLTGFFYNEQFF